The clone carrying this TCR beta chain was recorded many times. Its antigen is still unknown. This CDR3 is 13 amino acids long. Trimming took 8 bases from V and 2 from J, leaving 12 bases between them. Looked up from germline, CDR1 is LNHDA and CDR2 is SQIVND (reference sequence). Amplified regions were TCR beta CDR3 sequences from RNA transcripts. HTBI primers were employed in a first-round RT-PCR of the TCR CDR3. In TCRdb, the multiplex PCR reads were re-called with MiXCR into one record per CDR3 protein. The table records around 340,000 distinct CDR3 sequences, less than 20% of them present only once. This specimen belongs to a study of T cells in Graves' hyperthyroidism and ophthalmopathy. Study summary: Upon initial diagnosis and before any treatment, peripheral blood was collected.

Study outcomes and limitations: Blood held most thyroid clonotypes expanded above 0.001 frequency. The model anticipated ophthalmopathy a median around six months pre-onset. A 13 V-J model separated ophthalmopathy from stable hyperthyroidism.

The chain recombines TRBV19 with TRBJ2-5, with D hard to call. Sequenced: blood. This TCR derives from a woman in her thirties or forties with Graves' ophthalmopathy. CDR3 DNA sequence: TGTGCCAGTTCCGGACGGATACAAGAGACCCAGTACTTC. Amino acids: CASSGRIQETQYF.